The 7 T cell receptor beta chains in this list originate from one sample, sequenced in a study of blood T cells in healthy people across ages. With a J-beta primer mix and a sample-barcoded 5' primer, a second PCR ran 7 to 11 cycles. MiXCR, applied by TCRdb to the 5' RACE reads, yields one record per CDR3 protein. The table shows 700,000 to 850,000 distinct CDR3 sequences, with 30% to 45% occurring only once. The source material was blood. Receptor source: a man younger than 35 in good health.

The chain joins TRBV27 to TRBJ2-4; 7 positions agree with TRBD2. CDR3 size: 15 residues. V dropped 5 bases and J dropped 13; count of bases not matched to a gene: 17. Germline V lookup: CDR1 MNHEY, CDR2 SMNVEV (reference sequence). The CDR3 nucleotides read TGTGCCAGCAGTCCGCTAGCGGTAAGCTACAATGAGCAGTACTTC. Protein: CASSPLAVSYNEQYF.

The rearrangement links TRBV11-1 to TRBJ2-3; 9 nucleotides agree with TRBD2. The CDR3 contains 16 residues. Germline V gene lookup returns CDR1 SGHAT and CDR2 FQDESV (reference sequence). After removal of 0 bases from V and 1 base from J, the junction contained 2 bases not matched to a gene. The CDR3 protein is CASSLAWTSGTDTQYF. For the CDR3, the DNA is TGTGCCAGCAGCTTAGCCTGGACTAGCGGCACAGATACGCAGTATTTT.

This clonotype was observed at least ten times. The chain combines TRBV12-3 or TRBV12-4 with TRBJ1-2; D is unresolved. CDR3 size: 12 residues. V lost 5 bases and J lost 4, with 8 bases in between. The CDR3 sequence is CASSGSSYGYTF. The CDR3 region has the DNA TGTGCCAGCAGTGGGTCCTCCTATGGCTACACCTTC.

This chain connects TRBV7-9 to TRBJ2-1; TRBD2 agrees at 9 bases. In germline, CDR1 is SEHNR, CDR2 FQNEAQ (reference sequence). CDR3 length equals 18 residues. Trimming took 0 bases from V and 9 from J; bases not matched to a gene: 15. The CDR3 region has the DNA TGTGCCAGCAGCTTAGCAGCCCTAGCGGGGTCGAGGTCCGGTGAGCAGTTCTTC. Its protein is CASSLAALAGSRSGEQFF.

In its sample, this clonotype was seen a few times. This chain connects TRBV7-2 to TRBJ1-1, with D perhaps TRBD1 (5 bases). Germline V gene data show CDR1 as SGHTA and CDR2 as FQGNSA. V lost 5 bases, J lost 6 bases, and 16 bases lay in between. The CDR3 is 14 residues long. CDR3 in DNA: TGTGCCAGCAGCCCCGGGACGATGGTCCCTGAAGCTTTCTTT. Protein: CASSPGTMVPEAFF.

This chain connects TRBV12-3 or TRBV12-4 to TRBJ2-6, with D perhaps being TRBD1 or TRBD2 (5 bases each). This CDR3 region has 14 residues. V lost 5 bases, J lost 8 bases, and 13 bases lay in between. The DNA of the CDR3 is TGTGCCAGCAGTAACAGGTCCGGGACCAACGTCCTGACTTTC. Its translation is CASSNRSGTNVLTF.

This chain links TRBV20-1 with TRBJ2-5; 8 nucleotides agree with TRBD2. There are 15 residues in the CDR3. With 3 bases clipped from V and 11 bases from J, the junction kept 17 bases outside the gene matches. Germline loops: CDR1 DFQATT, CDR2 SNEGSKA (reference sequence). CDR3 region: CSARSGGGLYNEQYF. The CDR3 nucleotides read TGCAGTGCTAGGTCCGGGGGGGGGCTATACAATGAGCAGTACTTC.